This TCR beta chain is drawn from a study of control samples from healthy donors and cancer patients. Repertoires were generated with immunoSEQ multiplex PCR, while TCRdb's copy carries only in-frame clones and drops some. The repertoire includes 8,500 to 11,000 clones, around 90% of them detected once, and about a fifth sits in the top ten. This TCR was recovered from a man in his sixties with colorectal cancer. The sample was PBMCs.

The CDR3 nucleotides are TGTGCCAGCAGTTACGGGGCGTTGGCGGGGTCACCCCTCCACTTT. Its translation is CASSYGALAGSPLHF. This chain joins TRBV6-5 and TRBJ1-6; TRBD1 is a possible D gene (5 bases). Germline CDR1 and CDR2: MNHEY and SVGAGI. This CDR3 spans 15 amino acids. V was trimmed by 2 bases and J by 10 bases, leaving 15 bases between them.